This T cell receptor (beta chain) was obtained from a study of cytomegalovirus exposure and HLA in healthy donors. The study, taken as a whole, reports: In all likelihood, a cluster of highly shared sequence variants was a sequencing artifact.

The primer mix had 60 Vbeta and 13 Jbeta primers. Profiled with immunoSEQ multiplex PCR; TCRdb holds only in-frame clones, not every one. This sample has some 110,000 clones, with over 60% found just once. With regard to this clone: Antigen specificity is unknown.

The CDR3 length is 14 residues. V was pared by 0 bases and J by 7 bases, with 10 bases between. From germline, CDR1 is SGHRS and CDR2 YFSETQ. Material: PBMCs. This receptor was taken from a man aged 60 to 69 in good health and CMV-seropositive. The rearrangement links TRBV5-1 to TRBJ2-2; the D gene is possibly TRBD1 (5 bases). CDR3 DNA: TGCGCCAGCAGCTTGGATGGGGCGGACGGGGAGCTGTTTTTT. This gives the protein CASSLDGADGELFF.